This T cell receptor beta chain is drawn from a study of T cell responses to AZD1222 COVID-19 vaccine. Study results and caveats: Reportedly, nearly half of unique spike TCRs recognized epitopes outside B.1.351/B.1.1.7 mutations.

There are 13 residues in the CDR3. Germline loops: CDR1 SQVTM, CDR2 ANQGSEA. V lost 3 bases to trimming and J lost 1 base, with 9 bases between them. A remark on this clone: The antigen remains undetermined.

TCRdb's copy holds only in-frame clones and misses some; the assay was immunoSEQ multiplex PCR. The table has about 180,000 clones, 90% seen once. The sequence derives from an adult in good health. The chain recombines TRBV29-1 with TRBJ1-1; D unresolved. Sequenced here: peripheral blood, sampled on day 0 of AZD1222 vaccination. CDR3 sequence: CSVEARKNTEAFF. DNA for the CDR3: TGCAGCGTTGAGGCCCGAAAGAACACTGAAGCTTTCTTT.